This TCR beta chain was captured by sequencing in a study of T cell responses to AZD1222 COVID-19 vaccine. The germline CDR1 and CDR2 sequences are MNHEY and SMNVEV (reference sequence). Trimming removed 1 base from V and 3 bases from J, with 12 bases in between. This CDR3 has 15 residues. Generated by immunoSEQ multiplex PCR, the TCRdb table keeps only in-frame clones and is missing some. The profile shows 140,000 or so clones, about 91% of them singletons. The chain uses TRBV27 and TRBJ1-1; D is perhaps TRBD1 (6 bases). The source is an adult in good health. Here the sequenced sample was peripheral blood, taken on day 0 of AZD1222 vaccination. The CDR3 loop reads CASSLLTGIYTEAFF. As DNA, the CDR3 is TGTGCCAGCAGTTTATTAACAGGGATTTACACTGAAGCTTTCTTT.